These 27 T cell receptor beta chains originate from one sample sequenced in a study of cytomegalovirus exposure and HLA in healthy donors. The PCR ran on 60 Vbeta and 13 Jbeta primers. Repertoires were generated with immunoSEQ multiplex PCR, while TCRdb's copy carries only in-frame clones and drops some. The table shows 90,000 to 110,000 clones, with over 65% occurring only once. Source material: PBMCs. All receptors derive from a man aged 35 to 55 in good health and CMV-seropositive.

This sequence joins TRBV27 and TRBJ2-3, with 8 nucleotides matching TRBD2. The germline V gene has CDR1 MNHEY and CDR2 SMNVEV (reference sequence). Trimming cost V 6 bases and J 6 bases; bases outside gene matches: 20. This CDR3 is 18 amino acids long. The CDR3 nucleotides read TGTGCCAGCAGCGACGGGGGGTGGGGAGCGGGAGCACGGGATACGCAGTATTTT. It codes for CASSDGGWGAGARDTQYF.

The chain has TRBV19 and TRBJ1-1, with TRBD1 as a possible D gene (6 bases). Trimming stripped 6 bases from V and 1 base from J, with 15 bases between. Germline V gives CDR1 LNHDA, CDR2 SQIVND (reference sequence). The CDR3 has 15 residues. Here the CDR3 reads CASSSGGGRNTEAFF. CDR3 nucleotide sequence: TGTGCCAGTAGCAGCGGGGGCGGACGGAACACTGAAGCTTTCTTT.

This clone has more than one count but fewer than ten. At one end, the junction sequence differs from germline, possibly due to a read error. The J gene is TRBJ2-6, the V gene TRBV5-1, with D perhaps TRBD1 (5 bases). Germline lookup yields CDR1 SGHRS and CDR2 YFSETQ. The CDR3 contains 15 residues. Here the CDR3 reads CASSADISGANGLTF. The DNA of the CDR3 is TGCGCCAGCAGCGCGGACATCTCTGGGGCCAACGGCCTGACTTTC.

The chain is built from TRBV10-3 and TRBJ2-5; the match to TRBD1 covers 7 bases. This CDR3 spans 15 amino acids. Germline-derived CDR1 and CDR2 are ENHRY and SYGVKD. The V gene end was trimmed by 7 bases and the J gene end by 4 bases; junction bases not matched to a gene: 12. Here the CDR3 reads CAINVGEGASETQYF. CDR3 nucleotide sequence: TGTGCCATCAACGTAGGTGAGGGGGCCTCAGAGACCCAGTACTTC.

V usage is TRBV15 and J usage is TRBJ1-2; possibly TRBD1 for D (6 bases). V lost 7 bases to trimming and J lost 5 bases, with 20 bases between them. Germline CDR1 and CDR2: LNHNV and YYDKDF (reference sequence). This CDR3 has 15 residues. CDR3 sequence: CATNLGGLQGYGYTF. The CDR3 nucleotides read TGTGCCACCAACCTAGGGGGATTACAGGGATATGGCTACACCTTC.

This clone has more than one count but fewer than ten. Mismatch with germline at one junction end may stem from a read error. The rearrangement uses TRBV7-7 and TRBJ1-1; D is uncertain. The CDR3 has 13 amino acids. Germline V lookup: CDR1 SSHAT, CDR2 FNYEAQ (reference sequence). CDR3 coding DNA: TGTGCTAGCAGCTTAGAAGGGAGGACTGAAGCTTTCTTT. This encodes CASSLEGRTEAFF.

This sequence joins TRBV7-9 and TRBJ2-1; 7 bases align to TRBD1. The germline V gene has CDR1 SEHNR and CDR2 FQNEAQ (reference sequence). CDR3 length equals 16 residues. The V and J ends lost 0 bases and 2 bases, in that order; junction bases with no gene match: 4. CDR3 DNA: TGTGCCAGCAGCTTAGCGCGACAGGGAGCCTACAATGAGCAGTTCTTC. Translating it yields CASSLARQGAYNEQFF.

This sequence joins TRBV7-2 and TRBJ1-5; D may be TRBD1 (5 bases). The CDR3 is made up of 16 amino acids. Trimming removed 5 bases at V and 5 bases at J, with 19 bases between. The germline V gene has CDR1 SGHTA and CDR2 FQGNSA. CDR3 in DNA: TGTGCCAGCAGCCCTCAATGGGGGGTTTTGCATCAGCCCCAGCATTTT. This codes for CASSPQWGVLHQPQHF.

The chain employs TRBV30 and TRBJ2-1; maybe TRBD1 (5 bases). The CDR3 length is 15 residues. Germline V gene lookup returns CDR1 GTSNPN and CDR2 SVGIG (reference sequence). The germline V and J ends were trimmed by 1 base and 0 bases, with 10 bases remaining between them. CDR3 loop: CAWSEGSSSYNEQFF. The CDR3 coding sequence is TGTGCCTGGAGTGAGGGGTCGAGCTCCTACAATGAGCAGTTCTTC.

The chain links TRBV29-1 to TRBJ2-2; D ambiguous. V was pared by 2 bases and J by 6 bases, with 13 bases between. From germline, CDR1 is SQVTM and CDR2 ANQGSEA. The CDR3 contains 14 residues. The CDR3 spells CSVESPDGSGELFF. CDR3 coding DNA: TGCAGCGTTGAATCCCCCGACGGGTCCGGGGAGCTGTTTTTT.

This clone was observed a single time. In DNA form, the CDR3 reads TGTGCCTGGTGCCCCGGGAACGGGGCCAACGTCCTGACTTTC. This translates into CAWCPGNGANVLTF. The J gene is TRBJ2-6, the V gene TRBV30; weak D call: TRBD2 (5 bases). V was shortened by 5 bases and J by 4 bases, with 12 bases between the two germline ends. Germline CDR1 reads GTSNPN; CDR2 reads SVGIG (reference sequence). The CDR3 contains 14 residues.

This rearrangement joins TRBV7-9 to TRBJ2-5; D may be TRBD1 (6 bases). V dropped 1 base and J dropped 7 bases, with 10 bases sitting between them. In germline, CDR1 is SEHNR, CDR2 FQNEAQ (reference sequence). The CDR3 is made up of 13 amino acids. In nucleotides, the CDR3 is TGTGCCAGCAGCTTAGACAGGGAAGGGACCCAGTACTTC. It specifies CASSLDREGTQYF.

The chain recombines TRBV5-4 with TRBJ2-7, with 12 bases fitting TRBD2. The CDR3 is 17 residues long. Losses at the gene ends were 2 bases for V and 2 bases for J; bases not matched to a gene: 8. Germline V gene sequence: CDR1 SGHNT, CDR2 YYREEE (reference sequence). The CDR3 protein is CASSFTSGGFVPYEQYF. As DNA, the CDR3 is TGTGCCAGCAGCTTTACTAGCGGGGGGTTCGTCCCCTACGAGCAGTACTTC. Based on the CDR3 plus reference TRBV5-4 and TRBJ2-7, the full variable domain is ETGVTQSPTHLIKTRGQQVTLRCSSQSGHNTVSWYQQALGQGPQFIFQYYREEENGRGNFPPRFSGLQFPNYSSELNVNALELDDSALYLCASSFTSGGFVPYEQYFGPGTRLTVT.

The rearrangement uses TRBV20-1 and TRBJ2-7; the D is unclear. Germline CDR1 and CDR2: DFQATT and SNEGSKA (reference sequence). The V gene lost 3 bases and the J gene lost 5 bases, with 8 bases spanning the gap. The CDR3 covers 11 residues. Here the CDR3 DNA reads TGCAGTGCTAGTTGGCTAGACGAGCAGTACTTC. Protein sequence: CSASWLDEQYF.

CDR3 in amino acids: CASSIDPRRDRPEKLFF. The CDR3 DNA sequence: TGTGCCAGTAGTATAGATCCCCGCCGGGACAGGCCCGAAAAACTGTTTTTT. This chain joins TRBV19 and TRBJ1-4; 8 positions agree with TRBD1. CDR3 size: 17 residues. Germline V gene data show CDR1 as LNHDA and CDR2 as SQIVND (reference sequence). V shed 0 bases and J 8 bases; nucleotides not matched to a gene: 11.

Worth noting for this clone: The junction does not match germline at one end; this may be a read error. The chain employs TRBV9 and TRBJ2-6; 8 nucleotides align to TRBD2. The CDR3 spans 15 residues. Germline V gene sequence: CDR1 SGDLS, CDR2 YYNGEE. Here the CDR3 DNA reads TGTGCCAGCAGCGCGGGGGGGGTCGGGGCCAACGGCCTGACTTTC. Protein sequence: CASSAGGVGANGLTF.

This rearrangement joins TRBV11-3 to TRBJ2-1; the match to TRBD2 covers 11 bases. This CDR3 has 16 amino acids. With 7 bases clipped from V and 4 bases from J, the junction kept 9 bases outside the gene matches. The germline V gene has CDR1 SGHNT and CDR2 YENEEA. In DNA, the CDR3 is TGTGCCAGCAACCCAACCGGGACTAGCGGATACAATGAGCAGTTCTTC. Protein product: CASNPTGTSGYNEQFF.

The DNA of the CDR3 is TGTGCCAGCAGACAGCGGGAAGGCACCGGGGAGCTGTTTTTT. Its translation: CASRQREGTGELFF. The chain recombines TRBV6-5 with TRBJ2-2, with 7 bases identical to TRBD2. Germline lookup yields CDR1 MNHEY and CDR2 SVGAGI. Losses at the gene ends were 6 bases for V and 4 bases for J; bases not matched to a gene: 5. The CDR3 is 14 residues long.

This clone was counted a few times. The V call is TRBV7-2, the J call TRBJ2-7; TRBD1 is a possible D gene (6 bases). The CDR3 is made up of 14 amino acids. Trimming took off 2 bases at V and 6 bases at J, with 14 bases between the two ends. The germline V gene has CDR1 SGHTA and CDR2 FQGNSA. The CDR3 sequence: CASSLTGLRGEQYF. The CDR3 DNA reads as TGTGCCAGCAGCTTAACAGGGCTTCGAGGCGAGCAGTACTTC. Full variable domain (remainder filled in from reference TRBV7-2 and TRBJ2-7): GAGVSQSPSNKVTEKGKDVELRCDPISGHTALYWYRQSLGQGLEFLIYFQGNSAPDKSGLPSDRFSAERTGGSVSTLTIQRTQQEDSAVYLCASSLTGLRGEQYFGPGTRLTVT.

The J gene is TRBJ2-1, the V gene TRBV4-3, with D possibly matching TRBD2 (6 bases). The CDR3 extends over 17 amino acids. The germline CDR1 and CDR2 sequences are LGHNA and YSLEER. The V gene lost 4 bases and the J gene lost 1 base, with 17 bases spanning the gap. CDR3 residues: CASSRPGAWISYNEQFF. CDR3 sequence (DNA): TGCGCCAGCAGCCGTCCGGGAGCCTGGATTTCCTACAATGAGCAGTTCTTC.

The chain links TRBV30 to TRBJ1-1, with 8 bases fitting TRBD1. Trimming removed 4 bases from V and 3 bases from J; junction bases left unmatched: 4. CDR3 length: 13 residues. The V gene's germline CDR1 is GTSNPN and CDR2 SVGIG (reference sequence). In nucleotides, the CDR3 is TGTGCCTGGACTGGACAGGGCCACACTGAAGCTTTCTTT. Encoded protein: CAWTGQGHTEAFF.

This sequence joins TRBV2 and TRBJ2-2; D perhaps matches TRBD2 (7 bases). The germline CDR1 and CDR2 sequences are SNHLY and FYNNEI. The CDR3 has 14 residues. V gave up 7 bases and J gave up 9 bases, with 18 bases separating them. In DNA, the CDR3 is TGTGCCAGCAATATTAGAGGGGGGGACCGGGAGCTGTTTTTT. Amino acid sequence: CASNIRGGDRELFF.

The chain has TRBV28 and TRBJ2-7; D ambiguous. V was shortened by 6 bases and J by 2 bases, with 8 bases between the two germline ends. CDR1 and CDR2 from the germline V gene are MDHEN and SYDVKM. CDR3 length equals 12 residues. The CDR3 coding sequence is TGTGCCAGCAGCACTACAACCTACGAGCAGTACTTC. Its translation: CASSTTTYEQYF.

This chain joins TRBV9 and TRBJ2-1; 8 nucleotides align to TRBD2. The V gene's germline CDR1 is SGDLS and CDR2 YYNGEE. The V segment lost 0 bases and the J segment 3 bases; nucleotides outside the gene matches: 5. CDR3 length: 16 residues. The CDR3 nucleotides are TGTGCCAGCAGCGTAGCCGGGGGGGACTACTACAATGAGCAGTTCTTC. It yields the protein CASSVAGGDYYNEQFF.

The chain is built from TRBV6-1 and TRBJ1-5; no firm D call. The CDR3 consists of 13 residues. From germline, CDR1 is MNHNS and CDR2 SASEGT. V was cut by 7 bases and J by 3 bases, with 10 bases left in between. The CDR3 reads CASISQINQPQHF. In nucleotides, the CDR3 is TGTGCCAGCATATCGCAGATCAATCAGCCCCAGCATTTT.

This rearrangement joins TRBV19 to TRBJ2-1; TRBD2 is a possible D gene (6 bases). V lost 3 bases and J lost 5, with 11 bases in between. CDR3 length: 14 amino acids. CDR1 is LNHDA and CDR2 is SQIVND in the germline V gene (reference sequence). DNA of the CDR3: TGTGCCAGTAGTATCCGGGGGATGGACAATGAGCAGTTCTTC. This gives the protein CASSIRGMDNEQFF.

This chain connects TRBV27 to TRBJ2-5; weak D call: TRBD1 (6 bases). The CDR3 covers 15 residues. Germline loops: CDR1 MNHEY, CDR2 SMNVEV (reference sequence). Trimming left V 5 bases short and J 0 bases short, with 13 bases between. The CDR3 here is CASSKGQTYQETQYF. Written as DNA, the CDR3 is TGTGCCAGCAGTAAGGGACAAACGTACCAAGAGACCCAGTACTTC.